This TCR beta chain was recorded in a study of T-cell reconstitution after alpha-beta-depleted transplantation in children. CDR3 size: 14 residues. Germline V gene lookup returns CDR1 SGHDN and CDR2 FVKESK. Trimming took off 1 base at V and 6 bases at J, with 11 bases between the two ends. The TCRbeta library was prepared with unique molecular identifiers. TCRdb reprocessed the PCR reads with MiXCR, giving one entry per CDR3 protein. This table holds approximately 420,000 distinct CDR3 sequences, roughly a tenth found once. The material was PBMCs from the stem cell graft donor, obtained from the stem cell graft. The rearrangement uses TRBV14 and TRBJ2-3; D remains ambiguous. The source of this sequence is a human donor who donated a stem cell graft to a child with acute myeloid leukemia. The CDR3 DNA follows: TGTGCCAGCAGCCAAGGGTCAATCAGGGATACGCAGTATTTT. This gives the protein CASSQGSIRDTQYF. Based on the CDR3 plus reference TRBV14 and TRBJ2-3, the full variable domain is EAGVTQFPSHSVIEKGQTVTLRCDPISGHDNLYWYRRVMGKEIKFLLHFVKESKQDESGMPNNRFLAERTGGTYSTLKVQPAELEDSGVYFCASSQGSIRDTQYFGPGTRLTVL.